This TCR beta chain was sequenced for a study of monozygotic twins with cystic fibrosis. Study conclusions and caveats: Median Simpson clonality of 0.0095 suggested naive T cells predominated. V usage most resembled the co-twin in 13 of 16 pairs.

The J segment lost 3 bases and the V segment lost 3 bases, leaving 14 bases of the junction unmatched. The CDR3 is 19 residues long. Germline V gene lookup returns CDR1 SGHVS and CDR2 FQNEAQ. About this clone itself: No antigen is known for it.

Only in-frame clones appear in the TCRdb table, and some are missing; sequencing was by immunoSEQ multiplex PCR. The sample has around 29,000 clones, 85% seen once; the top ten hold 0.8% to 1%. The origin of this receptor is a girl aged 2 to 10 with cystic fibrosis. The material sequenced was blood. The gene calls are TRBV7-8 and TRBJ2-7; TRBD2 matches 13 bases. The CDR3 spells CASSLRPGLAGRKGYEQYF. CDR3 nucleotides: TGTGCCAGCAGCTTGAGGCCGGGACTAGCGGGAAGGAAGGGCTACGAGCAGTACTTC.